This entry describes one T cell receptor beta chain. What it recognizes is unknown. The data belong to a study of cytomegalovirus exposure and HLA in healthy donors. Study-wide background: As an earlier analysis found, around 190 million T cells yielded about 120 million unique TCR beta sequences.

Notes on the study in general: TCR beta V- and J-gene trimming was later associated with a missense DCLRE1C variant. Sequencing depth roughly uniform across donors was assumed in presence/absence analyses.

Everyone who donated was a healthy bone marrow donor. A multiplex PCR was run with 60 Vbeta primers and 13 Jbeta primers. Clones were sequenced by immunoSEQ multiplex PCR, and TCRdb holds only the in-frame ones, with some missing. The data contain 100,000 to 150,000 clones, around 82% of them singletons. Germline V gene lookup returns CDR1 SGHVS and CDR2 FQNEAQ. V dropped 2 bases and J dropped 6; count of bases not matched to a gene: 10. The CDR3 covers 16 residues. The source is a man aged 30 to 45 in good health and CMV-seropositive. This chain joins TRBV7-8 and TRBJ1-2; 9 bases are shared with TRBD1. The sequenced material came from PBMCs. This CDR3 is CASSLIGTGHKDGYTF. DNA of the CDR3: TGTGCCAGCAGCTTAATCGGGACAGGGCATAAGGATGGCTACACCTTC. The variable domain in full, with the rest retrieved from reference TRBV7-8 and TRBJ1-2, is GAGVSQSPRYKVAKRGQDVALRCDPISGHVSLFWYQQALGQGPEFLTYFQNEAQLDKSGLPSDRFFAERPEGSVSTLKIQRTQQEDSAVYLCASSLIGTGHKDGYTFGSGTRLTVV.